This T cell receptor beta chain was found in a study of blood T cell repertoires in COVID-19. Overall study: In each case, the material was cDNA or gDNA derived from T cells, B-cell-depleted T cells, or PBMCs.

This CDR3 region has 14 residues. V gave up 6 bases and J gave up 3 bases; unmatched junction bases: 5. CDR1 is LNHDA and CDR2 is SQIVND in the germline V gene (reference sequence). In the authors' methods: Reference gene primer amplification gave nucleated cell count estimates. Sequenced by immunoSEQ multiplex PCR; TCRdb stores in-frame clones only, minus some. Clonal size and the V and J genes are those of that table, whereas D and trimming came from the DNA. The profile shows about 200,000 clones, 80% to 90% of them singletons. V and J are TRBV19 and TRBJ2-1, with 7 bases that match TRBD2. Sequences were obtained from peripheral blood. This TCR derives from a human donor with active or convalescent COVID-19. The donor label of this sample is uncertain. Written as DNA, the CDR3 is TGTGCCAGTAGCATTACTAGCGTCTACAATGAGCAGTTCTTC. Translation gives CASSITSVYNEQFF. Supplemented by reference TRBV19 and TRBJ2-1, the full variable domain reads DGGITQSPKYLFRKEGQNVTLSCEQNLNHDAMYWYRQDPGQGLRLIYYSQIVNDFQKGDIAEGYSVSREKKESFPLTVTSAQKNPTAFYLCASSITSVYNEQFFGPGTRLTVL.